This note documents a single T cell receptor (beta chain) sequence. The germline V gene has CDR1 SGHTA and CDR2 FQGTGA. CDR3 length equals 17 residues. The sample comes from a study of monozygotic twins with inflammatory bowel disease. Sampling involved one blood draw (about 2.3 ml) for every donor. TCRdb reprocessed the 5' RACE reads and reports one entry per CDR3 protein, with no DNA. The sample's table shows more than 300,000 distinct CDR3 sequences. This rearrangement joins TRBV7-3 to TRBJ2-2; the TCRdb call, TRBD2, lacks DNA for checking. Sequences were obtained from blood. The clonotype comes from a human donor with ulcerative colitis or Crohn's disease, or a healthy co-twin of an affected twin (not recorded which). CDR3 sequence reads: CASSLKTRTPNTGELFF.